Shown below are 25 T cell receptor beta chains from a single sample sequenced in a study of cytomegalovirus exposure and HLA in healthy donors. PCR used 60 Vbeta primers and 13 Jbeta primers. Clones were read by immunoSEQ multiplex PCR, and TCRdb kept only the in-frame ones, dropping some. The table lists 150,000 to 200,000 clones, roughly 77% of them singletons. What was sequenced was PBMCs. These receptor sequences come from a woman between 50 and 59 years old in good health and CMV-seronegative.

The chain recombines TRBV7-2 with TRBJ1-3; TRBD1 agrees at 7 bases. Germline values: CDR1 SGHTA, CDR2 FQGNSA. The CDR3 is 15 residues long. The V segment lost 4 bases and the J segment 0 bases; nucleotides outside the gene matches: 3. CDR3 loop: CASSSDRSSGNTIYF. DNA of the CDR3: TGTGCCAGCAGCTCGGACAGGAGCTCTGGAAACACCATATATTTT.

As for this clone: An end of the junction does not agree with germline; a read error may underlie this. The CDR3 spells CSFDSGRASNEQFF. In nucleotides, the CDR3 is TGCAGCTTTGATAGCGGGAGGGCCAGTAATGAGCAGTTCTTC. The gene calls are TRBV29-1 and TRBJ2-1; TRBD2 matches 11 bases. In germline, CDR1 is SQVTM, CDR2 ANQGSEA. The CDR3 has 14 residues.

V usage is TRBV15 and J usage is TRBJ1-6; D unresolved. With 0 bases removed from V and 8 bases from J, the gap between germline ends came to 8 bases. Germline CDR1 is LNHNV and CDR2 is YYDKDF (reference sequence). The CDR3 has 14 amino acids. In nucleotides, the CDR3 is TGTGCCACCAGCAGAGATCTAGAATATTCACCCCTCCACTTT. This gives the protein CATSRDLEYSPLHF.

The chain recombines TRBV10-3 with TRBJ1-1; unclear D gene. Germline V gives CDR1 ENHRY, CDR2 SYGVKD. The CDR3 extends over 15 amino acids. The V end lost 0 bases, the J end lost 0 bases, and 8 bases lay between the germline ends. In nucleotides, the CDR3 is TGTGCCATCAGTGAGTCGCGTCTTCTGAACACTGAAGCTTTCTTT. Residues: CAISESRLLNTEAFF.

About this clone itself: The junction departs from the called germline gene at one end, perhaps through a read error. Other DNA sequences in the same sample also yield this CDR3. The V call is TRBV7-2, the J call TRBJ1-4, with no clear D. The CDR3 runs 15 residues. Germline V gene data show CDR1 as SGHTA and CDR2 as FQGNSA. CDR3 in DNA: TGTGCCAGCAGCTTAGTGGATAGGAGGGCTGAAAAGCTGTTTTTT. It specifies CASSLVDRRAEKLFF.

Turning to this clone: Sequence at one end of the junction differs from germline and may be a read error. The chain recombines TRBV29-1 with TRBJ2-3; TRBD2 matches at 11 bases. CDR1 SQVTM and CDR2 ANQGSEA come from the germline V gene. The CDR3 contains 14 residues. The CDR3 bases are TGCAGCGCTGAAAGCGTAGCGGGAGGGGGCTGGCAGTATTTT. This translates into CSAESVAGGGWQYF.

The chain carries TRBV19 and TRBJ1-2, with D perhaps matching TRBD1 (6 bases). The V and J ends lost 6 bases and 6 bases respectively, with 17 bases between them. CDR1 LNHDA and CDR2 SQIVND come from the germline V gene (reference sequence). This CDR3 has 14 amino acids. This CDR3 is CASSWDTRTDGYTF. The CDR3 bases are TGTGCCAGTAGCTGGGACACCCGTACGGATGGCTACACCTTC.

Comments on this clone: The sample holds other DNA sequences that translate to the same CDR3. This chain links TRBV18 with TRBJ2-5; tentative D call: TRBD1 (6 bases). Deletions cut 6 bases from V and 5 bases from J, with 10 bases between. This CDR3 spans 12 amino acids. Germline V gene sequence: CDR1 KGHSH, CDR2 LQKENI. This CDR3 is CASSPGAETQYF. CDR3 sequence (DNA): TGTGCCAGCTCCCCAGGGGCGGAGACCCAGTACTTC.

The chain employs TRBV7-6 and TRBJ2-3, with 12 bases that match TRBD2. This CDR3 has 16 amino acids. V shed 5 bases, J shed 0 bases, and the junction held 3 bases outside the gene matches. Germline CDR1 is SGHVS and CDR2 is FNYEAQ. CDR3 DNA sequence: TGTGCCAGCAGCCCGCTAGCGGGGGGGAGCACAGATACGCAGTATTTT. Amino acid sequence: CASSPLAGGSTDTQYF.

The gene calls are TRBV5-4 and TRBJ1-2, with TRBD1 matching over 11 bases. V gave up 4 bases and J gave up 8 bases; unmatched junction bases: 7. CDR1 and CDR2 (germline): SGHNT, YYREEE (reference sequence). The CDR3 extends over 14 amino acids. The CDR3 nucleotides are TGTGCCAGCAGCAAACCGGGACAGGGGGTCGGCTACACCTTC. Protein sequence: CASSKPGQGVGYTF.

This chain joins TRBV4-3 and TRBJ1-6, with TRBD1 matching 8 bases. Germline V gives CDR1 LGHNA, CDR2 YSLEER. The CDR3 consists of 17 residues. V trimming: 0 bases; J trimming: 7 bases; junction bases outside the gene matches: 8. Written as DNA, the CDR3 is TGCGCCAGCAGCCAAGATAGGGGACAGGCGCTAAATTCACCCCTCCACTTT. As protein: CASSQDRGQALNSPLHF.

This clone was seen a single time. V is TRBV2 and J is TRBJ1-2; D possibly corresponds to TRBD1 (5 bases). CDR1 is SNHLY, CDR2 FYNNEI, per germline. The CDR3 covers 15 residues. V was cut by 1 base and J by 7 bases, with 16 bases left in between. The CDR3 DNA reads TGTGCCAGCAGTGAAGAAGGGGTCTCGATATTTGGCTACACCTTC. Protein product: CASSEEGVSIFGYTF. The full variable domain, in which reference TRBV2 and TRBJ1-2 provide the parts outside the CDR3, is EPEVTQTPSHQVTQMGQEVILRCVPISNHLYFYWYRQILGQKVEFLVSFYNNEISEKSEIFDDQFSVERPDGSNFTLKIRSTKLEDSAMYFCASSEEGVSIFGYTFGSGTRLTVV.

This clone was recorded once. The chain recombines TRBV5-1 with TRBJ1-1, with D possibly being TRBD1 (6 bases). Trimming took 3 bases from V and 5 from J, leaving 14 bases between them. Germline V gene sequence: CDR1 SGHRS, CDR2 YFSETQ. CDR3 length equals 14 residues. The CDR3 is CASSSQGSNTEAFF. As DNA, the CDR3 is TGCGCCAGCAGCTCACAGGGTTCCAATACTGAAGCTTTCTTT.

The rearrangement links TRBV2 to TRBJ2-3; a weak D match, TRBD1 (5 bases). CDR3 length: 14 residues. The V gene's germline CDR1 is SNHLY and CDR2 FYNNEI. The V and J ends lost 4 bases and 4 bases respectively, with 12 bases between them. The CDR3 bases are TGTGCCAGCAGTGCCGTAGGGGCGGCAGATACGCAGTATTTT. Amino acids: CASSAVGAADTQYF. Full variable domain (rest looked up from reference TRBV2 and TRBJ2-3): EPEVTQTPSHQVTQMGQEVILRCVPISNHLYFYWYRQILGQKVEFLVSFYNNEISEKSEIFDDQFSVERPDGSNFTLKIRSTKLEDSAMYFCASSAVGAADTQYFGPGTRLTVL.

This clone was recorded a few times. The chain joins TRBV6-5 to TRBJ1-1; D gene unclear. This CDR3 is built from 13 residues. Germline V lookup: CDR1 MNHEY, CDR2 SVGAGI. Deletions cut 6 bases from V and 3 bases from J, with 11 bases between. CDR3 sequence (DNA): TGTGCCAGCAGCCGAGAGTGGTACACTGAAGCTTTCTTT. This codes for CASSREWYTEAFF.

The chain has TRBV27 and TRBJ2-1; 10 nucleotides agree with TRBD2. V was pared by 4 bases and J by 8 bases, with 14 bases of the junction left unmatched. CDR1 MNHEY and CDR2 SMNVEV come from the germline V gene (reference sequence). CDR3 size: 17 residues. In DNA, the CDR3 is TGTGCCAGCAGTTCCCGGGGTTGGACTAGCGGAATCGATGAGCAGTTCTTC. Amino acid sequence: CASSSRGWTSGIDEQFF.

The V gene is TRBV7-9, the J gene TRBJ2-7; no clear D. In germline, CDR1 is SEHNR, CDR2 FQNEAQ (reference sequence). The V end was cut by 1 base, the J end by 3 bases, with 7 bases between. The CDR3 extends over 13 amino acids. The CDR3, as DNA: TGTGCCAGCAGCTTAGTCTGGAGCTACGAGCAGTACTTC. Translating gives CASSLVWSYEQYF.

The rearrangement joins TRBV7-2 to TRBJ2-3; a weak D match, TRBD1 (5 bases). CDR1 and CDR2 from the germline V gene are SGHTA and FQGNSA. Trimming cost V 6 bases and J 2 bases, with 9 bases left between them. The CDR3 contains 13 residues. The CDR3 region has the DNA TGTGCCAGCAGGGTTGGACACACAGATACGCAGTATTTT. Translated: CASRVGHTDTQYF.

The chain uses TRBV6-5 and TRBJ2-2; D is possibly TRBD2 (6 bases). V shed 2 bases and J shed 5 bases, with 12 bases lying between them. The CDR3 is 15 amino acids. The germline gives CDR1 MNHEY, CDR2 SVGAGI. As DNA, the CDR3 is TGTGCCAGCAGTTACCAGGGAGGTGTAACCGGGGAGCTGTTTTTT. This gives the protein CASSYQGGVTGELFF.

The chain couples TRBV13 to TRBJ2-1; TRBD2 might be the D (6 bases). The CDR3 runs 18 residues. The germline gives CDR1 PRHDT, CDR2 FYEKMQ (reference sequence). With 1 base removed from V and 10 bases from J, the gap between germline ends came to 26 bases. CDR3 sequence reads: CASSLELSLAPPGGEQFF. CDR3 nucleotide sequence: TGTGCCAGCAGCTTAGAGCTAAGTCTAGCGCCCCCCGGAGGAGAGCAGTTCTTC. Supplemented by reference TRBV13 and TRBJ2-1, the full variable domain reads AAGVIQSPRHLIKEKRETATLKCYPIPRHDTVYWYQQGPGQDPQFLISFYEKMQSDKGSIPDRFSAQQFSDYHSELNMSSLELGDSALYFCASSLELSLAPPGGEQFFGPGTRLTVL.

The chain is built from TRBV18 and TRBJ2-1, with TRBD2 as a possible D gene (5 bases). The germline V gene has CDR1 KGHSH and CDR2 LQKENI. The CDR3 is 15 residues long. V lost 3 bases and J lost 0, with 9 bases in between. The CDR3: CASSPLGVSYNEQFF. CDR3 coding DNA: TGTGCCAGCTCACCTCTCGGGGTCTCCTACAATGAGCAGTTCTTC.

The chain combines TRBV19 with TRBJ2-2, with TRBD2 identical over 10 bases. J was trimmed by 5 bases and V by 7 bases; bases with no gene match: 7. The CDR3 has 15 residues. CDR1 and CDR2 from the germline V gene are LNHDA and SQIVND (reference sequence). CDR3 region: CASKVLAGVTGELFF. The CDR3 nucleotides are TGTGCCAGTAAGGTCCTAGCGGGAGTAACCGGGGAGCTGTTTTTT.

This sequence joins TRBV4-1 and TRBJ1-2; D uncertain. The CDR3 has 14 amino acids. The ends were cut back, 4 bases at V and 6 bases at J, with 15 bases in the middle. The V gene's germline CDR1 is MGHRA and CDR2 YSYEKL. The chain's CDR3 is CASSRSVLEDGYTF. The DNA for the CDR3 is TGCGCCAGCAGCCGTTCAGTGTTGGAGGATGGCTACACCTTC.

The chain carries TRBV6-4 and TRBJ1-5, with D unclear. V was trimmed by 5 bases and J by 0 bases, leaving 8 bases between them. This CDR3 spans 14 amino acids. Germline V gene lookup returns CDR1 MRHNA and CDR2 SNTAGT. The CDR3 DNA follows: TGTGCCAGCAGTACAGATTATAGCAATCAGCCCCAGCATTTT. The encoded protein is CASSTDYSNQPQHF.

This clone was found a few times. The chain carries TRBV28 and TRBJ2-7; TRBD1 matches 7 bases. V lost 7 bases, J lost 2 bases, and 11 bases stayed unmatched. This CDR3 is 15 amino acids long. The germline V gene has CDR1 MDHEN and CDR2 SYDVKM. CDR3 nucleotides: TGTGCCAGCAAAACAGGGGTTCTAAGGACCTACGAGCAGTACTTC. Protein product: CASKTGVLRTYEQYF.